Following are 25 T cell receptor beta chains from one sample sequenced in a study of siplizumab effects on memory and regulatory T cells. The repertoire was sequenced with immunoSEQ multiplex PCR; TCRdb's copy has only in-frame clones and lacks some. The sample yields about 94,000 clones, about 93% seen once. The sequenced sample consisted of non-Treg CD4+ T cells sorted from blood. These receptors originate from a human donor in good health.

The CDR3: CAKQGGETQYF. CDR3 DNA sequence: TGTGCCAAACAGGGAGGGGAGACCCAGTACTTC. The chain couples TRBV2 to TRBJ2-5; a possible D gene is TRBD2 (7 bases). Germline-derived CDR1 and CDR2 are SNHLY and FYNNEI. V was shortened by 10 bases and J by 5 bases, with 11 bases between the two germline ends. The CDR3 consists of 11 residues. Drawing the rest from reference TRBV2 and TRBJ2-5, the complete variable domain is EPEVTQTPSHQVTQMGQEVILRCVPISNHLYFYWYRQILGQKVEFLVSFYNNEISEKSEIFDDQFSVERPDGSNFTLKIRSTKLEDSAMYFCAKQGGETQYFGPGTRLLVL.

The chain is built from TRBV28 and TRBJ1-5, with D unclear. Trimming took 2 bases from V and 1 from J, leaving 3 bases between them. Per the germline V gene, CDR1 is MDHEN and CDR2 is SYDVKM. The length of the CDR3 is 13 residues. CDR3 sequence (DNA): TGTGCCAGCAGTTTAGCCAGCAATCAGCCCCAGCATTTT. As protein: CASSLASNQPQHF.

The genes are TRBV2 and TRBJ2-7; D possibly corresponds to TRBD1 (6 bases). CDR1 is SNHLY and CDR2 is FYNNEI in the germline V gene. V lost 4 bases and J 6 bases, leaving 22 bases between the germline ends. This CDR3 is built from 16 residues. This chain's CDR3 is CASSVTVVGASGEQYF. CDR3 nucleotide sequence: TGTGCCAGCAGTGTAACAGTAGTGGGGGCCTCGGGCGAGCAGTACTTC.

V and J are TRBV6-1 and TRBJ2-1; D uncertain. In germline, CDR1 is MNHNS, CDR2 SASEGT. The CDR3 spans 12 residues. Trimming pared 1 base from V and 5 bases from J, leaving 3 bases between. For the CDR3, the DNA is TGTGCCAGCAGTGAAGTCAACAATGAGCAGTTCTTC. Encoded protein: CASSEVNNEQFF.

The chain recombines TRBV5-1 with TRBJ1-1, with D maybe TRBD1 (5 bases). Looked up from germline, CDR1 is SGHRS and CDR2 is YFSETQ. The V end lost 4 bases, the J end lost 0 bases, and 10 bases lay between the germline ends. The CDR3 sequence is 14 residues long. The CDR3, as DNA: TGCGCCAGCAGCCGGGGGTCCATGAACACTGAAGCTTTCTTT. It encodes CASSRGSMNTEAFF.

CDR3 sequence reads: CATSSDRVSHEQYF. CDR3 nucleotides: TGTGCCACCAGCAGCGACAGGGTTTCCCACGAGCAGTACTTC. The chain links TRBV15 to TRBJ2-7, with 7 bases that match TRBD1. The CDR3 contains 14 residues. V lost 3 bases, J lost 5 bases, and 7 bases stayed unmatched. The germline gives CDR1 LNHNV, CDR2 YYDKDF (reference sequence).

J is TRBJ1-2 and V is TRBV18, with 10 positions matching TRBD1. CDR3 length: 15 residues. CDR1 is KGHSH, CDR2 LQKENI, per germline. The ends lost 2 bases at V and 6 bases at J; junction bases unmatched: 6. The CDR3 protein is CASSPGGQGFDGYTF. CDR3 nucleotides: TGTGCCAGCTCACCAGGGGGACAGGGGTTCGATGGCTACACCTTC. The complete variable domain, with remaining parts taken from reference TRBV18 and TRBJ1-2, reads NAGVMQNPRHLVRRRGQEARLRCSPMKGHSHVYWYRQLPEEGLKFMVYLQKENIIDESGMPKERFSAEFPKEGPSILRIQQVVRGDSAAYFCASSPGGQGFDGYTFGSGTRLTVV.

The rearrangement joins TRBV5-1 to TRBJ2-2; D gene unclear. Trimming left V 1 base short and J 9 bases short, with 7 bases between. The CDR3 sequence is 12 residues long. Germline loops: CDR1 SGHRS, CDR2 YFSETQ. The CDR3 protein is CASSLRVRELFF. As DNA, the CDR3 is TGCGCCAGCAGCTTGCGAGTCCGGGAGCTGTTTTTT. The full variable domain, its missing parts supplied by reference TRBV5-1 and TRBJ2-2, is KAGVTQTPRYLIKTRGQQVTLSCSPISGHRSVSWYQQTPGQGLQFLFEYFSETQRNKGNFPGRFSGRQFSNSRSEMNVSTLELGDSALYLCASSLRVRELFFGEGSRLTVL.

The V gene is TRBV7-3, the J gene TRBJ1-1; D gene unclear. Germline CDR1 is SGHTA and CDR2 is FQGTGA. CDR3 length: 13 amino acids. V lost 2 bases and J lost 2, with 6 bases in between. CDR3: CASSLWLNTEAFF. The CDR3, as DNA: TGTGCCAGCAGCTTATGGCTAAACACTGAAGCTTTCTTT.

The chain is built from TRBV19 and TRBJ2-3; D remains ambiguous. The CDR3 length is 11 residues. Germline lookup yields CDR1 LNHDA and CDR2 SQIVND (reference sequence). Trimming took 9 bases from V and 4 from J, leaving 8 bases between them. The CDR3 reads CASRGPDTQYF. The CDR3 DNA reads TGTGCCAGCCGCGGCCCAGATACGCAGTATTTT.

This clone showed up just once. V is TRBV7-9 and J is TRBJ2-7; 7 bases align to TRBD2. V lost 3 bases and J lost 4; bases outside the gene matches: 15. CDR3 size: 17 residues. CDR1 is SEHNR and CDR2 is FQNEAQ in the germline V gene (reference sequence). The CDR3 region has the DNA TGTGCCAGCAGCTTGGATCCGGCCCGCGGGAGAATGTACGAGCAGTACTTC. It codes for CASSLDPARGRMYEQYF.

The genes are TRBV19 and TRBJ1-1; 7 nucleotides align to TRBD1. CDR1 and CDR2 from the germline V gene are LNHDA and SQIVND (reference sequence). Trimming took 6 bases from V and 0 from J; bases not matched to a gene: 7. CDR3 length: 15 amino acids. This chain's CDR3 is CASSKDREVNTEAFF. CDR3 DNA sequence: TGTGCCAGTAGCAAAGACAGGGAGGTGAACACTGAAGCTTTCTTT.

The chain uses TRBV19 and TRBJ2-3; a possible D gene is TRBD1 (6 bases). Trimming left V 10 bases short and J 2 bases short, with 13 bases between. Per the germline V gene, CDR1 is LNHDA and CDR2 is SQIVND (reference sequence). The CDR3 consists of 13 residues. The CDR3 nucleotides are TGTGCCACAAGACAGGAATCCACAGATACGCAGTATTTT. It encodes CATRQESTDTQYF.

The CDR3 nucleotides are TGTGCCAGCAGCTACAAACGGCTAGCGGGGGTATACAATGAGCAGTTCTTC. Protein sequence: CASSYKRLAGVYNEQFF. The chain joins TRBV7-2 to TRBJ2-1; 10 positions agree with TRBD2. Germline V lookup: CDR1 SGHTA, CDR2 FQGNSA. CDR3 length: 17 amino acids. Trimming removed 4 bases from V and 4 bases from J; junction bases left unmatched: 10.

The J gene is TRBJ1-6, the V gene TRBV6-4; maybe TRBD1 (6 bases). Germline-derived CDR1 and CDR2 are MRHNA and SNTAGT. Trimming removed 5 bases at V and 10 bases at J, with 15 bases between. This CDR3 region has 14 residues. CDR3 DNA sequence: TGTGCCAGCAGTCCGGGACACGGGGTCTCACCCCTCCACTTT. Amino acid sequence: CASSPGHGVSPLHF.

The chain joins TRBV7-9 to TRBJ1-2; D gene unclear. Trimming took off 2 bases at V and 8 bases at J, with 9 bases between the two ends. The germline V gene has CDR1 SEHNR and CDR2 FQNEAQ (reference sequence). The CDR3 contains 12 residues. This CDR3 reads CASSLNIEGYTF. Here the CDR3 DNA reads TGTGCCAGCAGCTTAAATATCGAGGGCTACACCTTC.

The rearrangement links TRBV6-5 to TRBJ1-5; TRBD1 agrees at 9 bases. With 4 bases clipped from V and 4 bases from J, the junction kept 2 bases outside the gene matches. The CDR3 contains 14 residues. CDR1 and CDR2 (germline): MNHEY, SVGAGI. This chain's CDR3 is CASSSGTGNQPQHF. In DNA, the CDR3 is TGTGCCAGCAGTTCCGGGACAGGGAATCAGCCCCAGCATTTT.

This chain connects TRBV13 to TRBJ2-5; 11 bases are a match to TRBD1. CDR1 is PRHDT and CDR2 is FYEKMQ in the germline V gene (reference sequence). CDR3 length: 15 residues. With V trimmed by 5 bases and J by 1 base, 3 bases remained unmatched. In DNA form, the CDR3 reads TGTGCCAGCAGCGCGGGGACAGGGGGCCAAGAGACCCAGTACTTC. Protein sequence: CASSAGTGGQETQYF.

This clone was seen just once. The CDR3 sequence: CSVQGAGELFF. In nucleotides, the CDR3 is TGCAGCGTTCAGGGTGCCGGGGAGCTGTTTTTT. This chain uses TRBV29-1 with TRBJ2-2; possible D gene TRBD1, 5 bases. CDR1 is SQVTM and CDR2 is ANQGSEA in the germline V gene. The CDR3 is 11 residues long. Trimming stripped 5 bases from V and 6 bases from J, with 7 bases between.

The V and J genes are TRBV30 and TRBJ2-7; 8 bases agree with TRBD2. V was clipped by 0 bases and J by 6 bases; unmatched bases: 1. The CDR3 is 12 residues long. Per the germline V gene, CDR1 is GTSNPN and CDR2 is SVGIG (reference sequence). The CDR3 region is CAWSVAGVEQYF. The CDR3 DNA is TGTGCCTGGAGTGTAGCGGGGGTCGAGCAGTACTTC.

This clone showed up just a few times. CDR3 coding DNA: TGCGCCAGCAGCTTCGACAGGGGAGATACGCAGTATTTT. Translated, it gives CASSFDRGDTQYF. This chain uses TRBV5-1 with TRBJ2-3, with TRBD1 identical over 8 bases. Trimming took 2 bases from V and 5 from J; bases not matched to a gene: 1. CDR1 is SGHRS, CDR2 YFSETQ, per germline. The CDR3 sequence is 13 residues long. The full variable domain, completed using reference TRBV5-1 and TRBJ2-3, is KAGVTQTPRYLIKTRGQQVTLSCSPISGHRSVSWYQQTPGQGLQFLFEYFSETQRNKGNFPGRFSGRQFSNSRSEMNVSTLELGDSALYLCASSFDRGDTQYFGPGTRLTVL.

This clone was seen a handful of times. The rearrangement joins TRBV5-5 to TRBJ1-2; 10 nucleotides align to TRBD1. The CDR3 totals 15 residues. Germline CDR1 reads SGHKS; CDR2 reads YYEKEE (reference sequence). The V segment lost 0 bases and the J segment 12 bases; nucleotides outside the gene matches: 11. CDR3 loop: CASSLGLGQGVADTF. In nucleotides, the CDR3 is TGTGCCAGCAGCTTGGGGCTCGGACAGGGGGTCGCCGACACCTTC.

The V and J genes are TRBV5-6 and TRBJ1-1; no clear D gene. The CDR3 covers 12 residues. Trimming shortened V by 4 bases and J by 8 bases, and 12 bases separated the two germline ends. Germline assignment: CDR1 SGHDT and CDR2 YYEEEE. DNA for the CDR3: TGTGCCAGCAGCAGGACGTGGTCCGAAGCTTTCTTT. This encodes CASSRTWSEAFF. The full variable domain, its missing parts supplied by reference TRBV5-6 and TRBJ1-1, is DAGVTQSPTHLIKTRGQQVTLRCSPKSGHDTVSWYQQALGQGPQFIFQYYEEEERQRGNFPDRFSGHQFPNYSSELNVNALLLGDSALYLCASSRTWSEAFFGQGTRLTVV.

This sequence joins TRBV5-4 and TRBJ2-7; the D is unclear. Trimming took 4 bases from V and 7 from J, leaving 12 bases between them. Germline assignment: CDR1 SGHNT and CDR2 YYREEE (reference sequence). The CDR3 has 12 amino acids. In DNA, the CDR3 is TGTGCCAGCAGCCCCCCCCTTGGGGAGCAGTACTTC. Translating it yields CASSPPLGEQYF.

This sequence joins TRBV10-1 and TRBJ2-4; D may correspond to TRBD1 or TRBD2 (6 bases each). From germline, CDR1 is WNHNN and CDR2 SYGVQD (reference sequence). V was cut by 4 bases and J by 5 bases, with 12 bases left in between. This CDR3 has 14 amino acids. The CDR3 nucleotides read TGCGCCAGCAGTGGAGGGGGGCCCCAAAACATTCAGTACTTC. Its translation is CASSGGGPQNIQYF.